This TCR beta chain was identified during a study of OX40 agonist ivuxolimab in advanced cancers. Study as a whole: The dose of intravenous ivuxolimab that patients received every 2 weeks ranged from 0.01 to 10 mg/kg. Among those enrolled, mean age was approximately 60 years (range about 23 to 85) and 82.7% were male.

The V end lost 6 bases, the J end lost 5 bases, and 19 bases lay between the germline ends. This CDR3 contains 15 residues. Germline V gene sequence: CDR1 SNHLY, CDR2 FYNNEI. Concerning this clone itself: The antigen remains undetermined.

Data came from immunoSEQ multiplex PCR; TCRdb stores just in-frame clones and leaves some out. The sample contains under 40,000 clones, 80% to 85% of which appear only once. The cohort excluded patients with autoimmune disease history or systemic immunosuppression. Study outcomes and limitations: Some of the nonresponding patients also showed low levels of normalized T-cell clonal expansion.

The receptor's source is an adult with an advanced solid tumor such as melanoma, head and neck, liver or kidney cancer. Material: CD4+ or CD8+ T cells sorted from blood, obtained in a trial of the OX40 agonist ivuxolimab. The chain couples TRBV2 to TRBJ1-1; D gene unclear. CDR3 sequence reads: CASRVGYEGRTEAFF. CDR3 nucleotides: TGTGCCAGCAGAGTGGGATACGAGGGTCGAACTGAAGCTTTCTTT. The whole variable domain, filled in from reference TRBV2 and TRBJ1-1, reads EPEVTQTPSHQVTQMGQEVILRCVPISNHLYFYWYRQILGQKVEFLVSFYNNEISEKSEIFDDQFSVERPDGSNFTLKIRSTKLEDSAMYFCASRVGYEGRTEAFFGQGTRLTVV.